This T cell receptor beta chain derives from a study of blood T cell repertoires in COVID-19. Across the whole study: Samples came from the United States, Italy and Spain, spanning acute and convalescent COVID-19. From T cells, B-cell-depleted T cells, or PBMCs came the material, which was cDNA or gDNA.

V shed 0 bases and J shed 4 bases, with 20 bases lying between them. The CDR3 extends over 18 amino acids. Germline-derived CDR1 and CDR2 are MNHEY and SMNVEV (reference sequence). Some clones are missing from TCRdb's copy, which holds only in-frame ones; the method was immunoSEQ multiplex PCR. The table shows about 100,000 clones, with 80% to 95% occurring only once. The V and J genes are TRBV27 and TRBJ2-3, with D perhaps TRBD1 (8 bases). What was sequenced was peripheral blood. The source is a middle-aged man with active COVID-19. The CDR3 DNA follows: TGTGCCAGCAGTTTATCCGCCCGACAGGGGAGGGGGGCAGATACGCAGTATTTT. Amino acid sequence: CASSLSARQGRGADTQYF.